Presented here are 7 T cell receptor beta chains from one specimen sequenced in a study of T cell responses to AZD1222 COVID-19 vaccine. Assay: immunoSEQ multiplex PCR; the TCRdb copy retains only in-frame clones and omits some. The table has about 120,000 clones, about 82% seen once; the top ten hold roughly 15%. This specimen was peripheral blood, taken 28 days after the second AZD1222 dose. The receptors originated from an adult who received the AZD1222 COVID-19 vaccine.

The chain has TRBV18 and TRBJ2-3; D gene unclear. V was clipped by 1 base and J by 1 base, with 12 bases between them. CDR3 length: 16 residues. From germline, CDR1 is KGHSH and CDR2 LQKENI. The DNA for the CDR3 is TGTGCCAGCTCACCACGCACTAAGTGGGGCACAGATACGCAGTATTTT. Its protein product is CASSPRTKWGTDTQYF.

The rearrangement joins TRBV7-2 to TRBJ2-7; D is perhaps TRBD1 (6 bases). This CDR3 is 14 amino acids long. The germline CDR1 and CDR2 sequences are SGHTA and FQGNSA. V was clipped by 5 bases and J by 0 bases, with 11 bases between them. The chain's CDR3 is CASSKGVGSYEQYF. The CDR3 DNA follows: TGTGCCAGCAGCAAGGGGGTAGGCTCCTACGAGCAGTACTTC.

This sequence joins TRBV10-3 and TRBJ2-7; no clear D gene. CDR1 and CDR2 (germline): ENHRY, SYGVKD. CDR3 size: 12 residues. Trimming shortened V by 0 bases and J by 2 bases, and 2 bases separated the two germline ends. The CDR3 nucleotides read TGTGCCATCAGTGAGTCTGCCTACGAGCAGTACTTC. Its translation: CAISESAYEQYF.

The genes are TRBV6-5 and TRBJ2-5; D gene ambiguous. This CDR3 region has 13 residues. The V gene's germline CDR1 is MNHEY and CDR2 SVGAGI. The germline V and J ends were trimmed by 6 bases and 0 bases, with 8 bases remaining between them. CDR3 sequence: CASSPRYQETQYF. CDR3 bases: TGTGCCAGCAGCCCACGGTACCAAGAGACCCAGTACTTC.

This sequence joins TRBV9 and TRBJ2-1; D unresolved. V lost 2 bases to trimming and J lost 3 bases, with 9 bases between them. Germline CDR1 is SGDLS and CDR2 is YYNGEE. The CDR3 is 14 residues long. This CDR3 reads CASSVASSYNEQFF. The CDR3 bases are TGTGCCAGCAGCGTGGCGTCAAGCTACAATGAGCAGTTCTTC. The variable domain in full, with the rest retrieved from reference TRBV9 and TRBJ2-1, is DSGVTQTPKHLITATGQRVTLRCSPRSGDLSVYWYQQSLDQGLQFLIQYYNGEERAKGNILERFSAQQFPDLHSELNLSSLELGDSALYFCASSVASSYNEQFFGPGTRLTVL.

V is TRBV29-1 and J is TRBJ1-2; no firm D call. The ends were cut back, 0 bases at V and 4 bases at J, with 6 bases in the middle. The CDR3 contains 12 residues. CDR1 SQVTM and CDR2 ANQGSEA come from the germline V gene. CDR3 region: CSVEEGGYGYTF. The CDR3, as DNA: TGCAGCGTTGAAGAGGGTGGCTATGGCTACACCTTC.

This clone came up a few times. The gene calls are TRBV15 and TRBJ2-3; D is perhaps TRBD1 or TRBD2 (5 bases each). Germline CDR1 LNHNV, CDR2 YYDKDF (reference sequence). V gave up 1 base and J gave up 0 bases, with 8 bases separating them. The CDR3 extends over 15 amino acids. Written as DNA, the CDR3 is TGTGCCACCAGCAGAGTGGGGGATAGCACAGATACGCAGTATTTT. Encoded protein: CATSRVGDSTDTQYF. Variable domain in full (rest from reference TRBV15 and TRBJ2-3): DAMVIQNPRYQVTQFGKPVTLSCSQTLNHNVMYWYQQKSSQAPKLLFHYYDKDFNNEADTPDNFQSRRPNTSFCFLDIRSPGLGDTAMYLCATSRVGDSTDTQYFGPGTRLTVL.